The 25 T cell receptor beta chains listed next were all sequenced from one sample in a study of blood T cell repertoires in COVID-19. Assay used: immunoSEQ multiplex PCR; TCRdb lists only in-frame clones, some missing. The table records hundreds of thousands of clones, approximately 83% of them present only once. Sample: PBMCs or T cells enriched from blood (not recorded which). Receptors originate from a woman aged 40 to 49 with acute COVID-19.

The chain employs TRBV3-1 (or the pseudogene TRBV3-2) and TRBJ2-1, with 8 bases identical to TRBD2. This CDR3 spans 15 amino acids. The germline V gene encodes CDR1 LGHDT and CDR2 YNNKEL (reference sequence). V shed 0 bases, J shed 6 bases, and the junction held 4 bases outside the gene matches. The CDR3 sequence is CASSQEGGRSNEQFF. The CDR3 bases are TGTGCCAGCAGCCAAGAAGGCGGGAGGTCCAATGAGCAGTTCTTC.

Here the CDR3 DNA reads TGTGCCAGTAGTATCCAAGGAAGCGGCCTTGGGGAGCAGTACTTC. Translation: CASSIQGSGLGEQYF. This sequence joins TRBV19 and TRBJ2-7, with D possibly being TRBD2 (5 bases). This CDR3 has 15 amino acids. Germline V CDR1 and CDR2: LNHDA, SQIVND (reference sequence). V shed 3 bases and J shed 7 bases, with 19 bases lying between them.

The genes are TRBV5-6 and TRBJ2-1, with 13 bases identical to TRBD2. The germline CDR1 and CDR2 sequences are SGHDT and YYEEEE. After removal of 4 bases from V and 7 bases from J, the junction contained 5 bases not matched to a gene. CDR3 length: 15 residues. For the CDR3, the DNA is TGTGCCAGCAGCCCGGGACTAGCGGGACTAAATGAGCAGTTCTTC. This gives the protein CASSPGLAGLNEQFF.

This chain joins TRBV3-1 (or the pseudogene TRBV3-2) and TRBJ2-5, with 7 positions matching TRBD1. Germline trimming cut 4 bases from V and 3 bases from J; bases unmatched to any gene: 5. CDR1 LGHDT and CDR2 YNNKEL come from the germline V gene (reference sequence). CDR3 size: 14 residues. For the CDR3, the DNA is TGTGCCAGCAGCCCCGGGACAGAGAAAGAGACCCAGTACTTC. It is translated as CASSPGTEKETQYF.

This clone was recorded once. The chain has TRBV7-2 and TRBJ2-1, with 8 bases matching TRBD1. J was trimmed by 5 bases and V by 5 bases; bases with no gene match: 11. Per the germline V gene, CDR1 is SGHTA and CDR2 is FQGNSA. This CDR3 spans 16 amino acids. This CDR3 reads CASSELQGARNNEQFF. CDR3 bases: TGTGCCAGCAGCGAACTTCAGGGGGCGCGGAACAATGAGCAGTTCTTC.

This clone showed up just a few times. The J gene is TRBJ2-1, the V gene TRBV10-3; the match to TRBD2 covers 9 bases. The CDR3 is 14 residues long. CDR1 is ENHRY, CDR2 SYGVKD, per germline. The trim removed 6 bases at V and 8 bases at J, leaving 8 bases unmatched. CDR3 coding DNA: TGTGCCATCAGCGGCGGGGGGGCGAGGGATGAGCAGTTCTTC. This encodes CAISGGGARDEQFF.

The rearrangement links TRBV7-6 to TRBJ2-3; 10 bases are a match to TRBD2. Germline CDR1 and CDR2: SGHVS and FNYEAQ. V dropped 0 bases and J dropped 4; count of bases not matched to a gene: 10. The CDR3 sequence is 18 residues long. In DNA form, the CDR3 reads TGTGCCAGCAGCTTAGCGGCTAGCGGGAGCAAGGGGGCAGATACGCAGTATTTT. This translates into CASSLAASGSKGADTQYF. The complete variable domain, with remaining parts taken from reference TRBV7-6 and TRBJ2-3, reads GAGVSQSPRYKVTKRGQDVALRCDPISGHVSLYWYRQALGQGPEFLTYFNYEAQQDKSGLPNDRFSAERPEGSISTLTIQRTEQRDSAMYRCASSLAASGSKGADTQYFGPGTRLTVL.

This clone appeared once. The CDR3 DNA reads TGTGCCACCTCGGGACTCACGTCCGAGCAGTACTTC. Residues: CATSGLTSEQYF. The chain employs TRBV24-1 and TRBJ2-7, with D perhaps matching TRBD2 (6 bases). The germline V gene encodes CDR1 KGHDR and CDR2 SFDVKD. With 9 bases removed from V and 6 bases from J, the gap between germline ends came to 14 bases. This CDR3 spans 12 amino acids.

DNA for the CDR3: TGTGCCAGCGGATTAGACAGGGACCAGCCCCAGCATTTT. Its protein is CASGLDRDQPQHF. This chain connects TRBV2 to TRBJ1-5; 7 bases match TRBD1. Germline V CDR1 and CDR2: SNHLY, FYNNEI. The CDR3 totals 13 residues. Unmatched junction bases numbered 8, after V lost 8 bases and J lost 7 bases.

The chain employs TRBV2 and TRBJ1-5; 7 bases agree with TRBD1. The germline V gene has CDR1 SNHLY and CDR2 FYNNEI. J was trimmed by 7 bases and V by 4 bases; bases with no gene match: 7. This CDR3 spans 14 amino acids. CDR3 residues: CASSGTGLSQPQHF. CDR3 coding DNA: TGTGCCAGCAGTGGGACAGGCCTTTCCCAGCCCCAGCATTTT.

V and J are TRBV10-1 and TRBJ2-1; TRBD1 is a possible D gene (5 bases). V was trimmed by 4 bases and J by 9 bases, leaving 13 bases between them. Germline CDR1 WNHNN, CDR2 SYGVQD (reference sequence). This CDR3 comprises 13 residues. The CDR3: CASSGSGRGEQFF. In nucleotides, the CDR3 is TGCGCCAGCAGTGGGTCAGGAAGGGGTGAGCAGTTCTTC.

CDR3 DNA sequence: TGTGCCAGCAGTTACTCCAGGGGTGAGGAAAAACTGTTTTTT. It encodes CASSYSRGEEKLFF. The chain recombines TRBV6-5 with TRBJ1-4; maybe TRBD1 (6 bases). The CDR3 extends over 14 amino acids. CDR1 MNHEY and CDR2 SVGAGI come from the germline V gene. V lost 0 bases and J lost 8, with 10 bases in between.

The chain couples TRBV7-6 to TRBJ1-2, with D possibly matching TRBD1 (5 bases). The CDR3 consists of 15 residues. Per germline, CDR1 SGHVS and CDR2 FNYEAQ. The germline V and J ends were trimmed by 1 base and 8 bases, with 17 bases remaining between them. As DNA, the CDR3 is TGTGCCAGCAGCTTAGAGAGTGGGGCGAAGGAAGGCTACACCTTC. Protein sequence: CASSLESGAKEGYTF. The variable domain in full, completed from reference TRBV7-6 and TRBJ1-2, reads GAGVSQSPRYKVTKRGQDVALRCDPISGHVSLYWYRQALGQGPEFLTYFNYEAQQDKSGLPNDRFSAERPEGSISTLTIQRTEQRDSAMYRCASSLESGAKEGYTFGSGTRLTVV.

This chain connects TRBV19 to TRBJ2-3; TRBD2 matches 12 bases. The V gene's germline CDR1 is LNHDA and CDR2 SQIVND (reference sequence). CDR3 length: 16 residues. V trimming: 4 bases; J trimming: 2 bases; junction bases outside the gene matches: 4. CDR3 sequence: CASSTLAGGITDTQYF. The CDR3 region has the DNA TGTGCCAGTAGTACACTAGCGGGAGGCATCACAGATACGCAGTATTTT.

This chain links TRBV6-5 with TRBJ2-5; 7 positions agree with TRBD1. J was trimmed by 4 bases and V by 6 bases; bases with no gene match: 2. CDR3 length equals 12 residues. Germline V gene sequence: CDR1 MNHEY, CDR2 SVGAGI. This chain's CDR3 is CASRTGIETQYF. The CDR3 DNA sequence: TGTGCCAGCAGGACAGGGATAGAGACCCAGTACTTC.

This chain links TRBV28 with TRBJ2-7, with TRBD1 matching 7 bases. Germline V CDR1 and CDR2: MDHEN, SYDVKM. CDR3 length: 14 residues. V dropped 3 bases and J dropped 3; count of bases not matched to a gene: 5. The CDR3 nucleotides read TGTGCCAGCAGTTTCGGACAGGACCTCTACGAGCAGTACTTC. Amino acids: CASSFGQDLYEQYF.

The chain recombines TRBV6-5 with TRBJ2-5, with 11 bases lining up with TRBD1. CDR3 size: 13 residues. Trimming took 10 bases from V and 4 from J; bases not matched to a gene: 5. CDR1 is MNHEY and CDR2 is SVGAGI in the germline V gene. CDR3 nucleotide sequence: TGTGCCACCAGGACAGGGGGCTCAGAGACCCAGTACTTC. Encoded protein: CATRTGGSETQYF.

CDR3 sequence reads: CASSSEFGYTNEKLFF. CDR3 bases: TGTGCCAGCAGCTCCGAGTTCGGTTACACTAATGAAAAACTGTTTTTT. This chain links TRBV5-5 with TRBJ1-4, with no clear D. Per the germline V gene, CDR1 is SGHKS and CDR2 is YYEKEE (reference sequence). V was pared by 3 bases and J by 2 bases, with 14 bases between. This CDR3 is 16 amino acids long.

The rearrangement joins TRBV2 to TRBJ2-7; TRBD2 matches 13 bases. Trimming at V came to 8 bases and at J to 2 bases, leaving 9 bases not matched to a gene. The germline V gene encodes CDR1 SNHLY and CDR2 FYNNEI. The CDR3 is made up of 16 amino acids. CDR3 DNA sequence: TGTGCCAGCCGGACTAGCGGGAGTCGGGTGCCCTACGAGCAGTACTTC. Residues: CASRTSGSRVPYEQYF. The full variable domain, completed using reference TRBV2 and TRBJ2-7, is EPEVTQTPSHQVTQMGQEVILRCVPISNHLYFYWYRQILGQKVEFLVSFYNNEISEKSEIFDDQFSVERPDGSNFTLKIRSTKLEDSAMYFCASRTSGSRVPYEQYFGPGTRLTVT.

This clone was counted only a few times. The CDR3 DNA reads TGCGCCAGCAGCTTGGGGTACGAGAATGAAAAACTGTTTTTT. Translation gives CASSLGYENEKLFF. The chain couples TRBV5-1 to TRBJ1-4, with no clear D. With 0 bases removed from V and 5 bases from J, the gap between germline ends came to 8 bases. The CDR3 length is 14 residues. Looked up from germline, CDR1 is SGHRS and CDR2 is YFSETQ. The full variable domain, its missing parts supplied by reference TRBV5-1 and TRBJ1-4, is KAGVTQTPRYLIKTRGQQVTLSCSPISGHRSVSWYQQTPGQGLQFLFEYFSETQRNKGNFPGRFSGRQFSNSRSEMNVSTLELGDSALYLCASSLGYENEKLFFGSGTQLSVL.

The gene calls are TRBV19 and TRBJ2-7; 8 nucleotides align to TRBD1. The V gene end was trimmed by 5 bases and the J gene end by 4 bases; junction bases not matched to a gene: 7. Germline V lookup: CDR1 LNHDA, CDR2 SQIVND (reference sequence). The length of the CDR3 is 14 residues. The CDR3 region has the DNA TGTGCCAGTAGTGCGGCAGGGGGCAGTTACGAGCAGTACTTC. Translating it yields CASSAAGGSYEQYF.

CDR3 sequence reads: CASSLGADYNEQFF. The DNA of the CDR3 is TGTGCCAGCAGTTTAGGTGCGGATTACAATGAGCAGTTCTTC. This chain joins TRBV27 and TRBJ2-1; D is uncertain. V lost 2 bases and J lost 4, with 9 bases in between. The CDR3 sequence is 14 residues long. CDR1 MNHEY and CDR2 SMNVEV come from the germline V gene (reference sequence).

The J gene is TRBJ2-7, the V gene TRBV5-8, with D possibly TRBD2 on 6 matching bases. This CDR3 spans 16 amino acids. Germline-derived CDR1 and CDR2 are SGHTS and YDEGEE. The V end lost 3 bases, the J end lost 2 bases, and 18 bases lay between the germline ends. The DNA of the CDR3 is TGTGCCAGCAGCTCGCCCGGGCGGGGTAACCCCTACGAGCAGTACTTC. Translation gives CASSSPGRGNPYEQYF. Based on the CDR3 plus reference TRBV5-8 and TRBJ2-7, the full variable domain is EAGVTQSPTHLIKTRGQQATLRCSPISGHTSVYWYQQALGLGLQFLLWYDEGEERNRGNFPPRFSGRQFPNYSSELNVNALELEDSALYLCASSSPGRGNPYEQYFGPGTRLTVT.

The rearrangement joins TRBV3-1 (or the pseudogene TRBV3-2) to TRBJ1-1; weak D call: TRBD1 (5 bases). V gave up 6 bases and J gave up 5 bases, with 13 bases separating them. The CDR3 totals 13 residues. The V gene's germline CDR1 is LGHDT and CDR2 YNNKEL (reference sequence). In DNA, the CDR3 is TGTGCCAGCAGATTCAGGGAGGGAACTGAAGCTTTCTTT. Amino acid sequence: CASRFREGTEAFF.

The gene calls are TRBV25-1 and TRBJ1-1; a weak D match, TRBD1 (5 bases). The length of the CDR3 is 13 residues. V was cut by 7 bases and J by 7 bases, with 16 bases left in between. Germline V lookup: CDR1 MGHDK, CDR2 SYGVNS. The CDR3 DNA follows: TGTGCCAGCACCCCCTGGGGCTATAATGAAGCTTTCTTT. Its translation: CASTPWGYNEAFF.